This T cell receptor beta chain was sequenced in a study of cytomegalovirus exposure and HLA in healthy donors. PCR used 60 Vbeta primers and 13 Jbeta primers. This table comes from immunoSEQ multiplex PCR, and its TCRdb copy is limited to in-frame clones, with some not included. The sample lists some 140,000 clones, 70% to 80% seen once, with around 3.2% in the top ten. V was clipped by 6 bases and J by 0 bases; unmatched bases: 5. CDR1 SQVTM and CDR2 ANQGSEA come from the germline V gene. The CDR3 sequence is 13 residues long. As regards this clone: The antigen is not known.

Findings and caveats of the study: It was reported that TCR beta sequences correctly inferred the HLA-A and HLA-B alleles for most subjects. TCR beta chain V- and J-gene trimming was linked, in a later analysis, to a missense variant in DCLRE1C.

The receptor comes from a man between 25 and 39 years old in good health and CMV-seronegative. The sample comprised PBMCs. The chain joins TRBV29-1 to TRBJ2-7; 7 positions match TRBD1. As DNA, the CDR3 is TGCAGCGTGGTGACAGGGTTCTCCTACGAGCAGTACTTC. Residues: CSVVTGFSYEQYF.